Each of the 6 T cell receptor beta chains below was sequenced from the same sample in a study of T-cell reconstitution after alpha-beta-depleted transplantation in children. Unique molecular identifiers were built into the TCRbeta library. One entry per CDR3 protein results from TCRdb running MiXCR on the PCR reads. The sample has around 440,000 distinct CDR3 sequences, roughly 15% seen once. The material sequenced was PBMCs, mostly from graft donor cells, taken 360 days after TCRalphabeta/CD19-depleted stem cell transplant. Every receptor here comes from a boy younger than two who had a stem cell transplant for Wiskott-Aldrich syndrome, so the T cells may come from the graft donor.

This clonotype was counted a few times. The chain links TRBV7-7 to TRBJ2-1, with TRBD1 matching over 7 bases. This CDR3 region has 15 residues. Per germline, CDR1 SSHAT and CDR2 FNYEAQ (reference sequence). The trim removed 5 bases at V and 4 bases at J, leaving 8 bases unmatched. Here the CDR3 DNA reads TGTGCCAGCAGCCTGGCCGGGACAGATTACAATGAGCAGTTCTTC. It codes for CASSLAGTDYNEQFF.

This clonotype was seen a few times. This CDR3 is CASSSPWTSGDTQYF. CDR3 in DNA: TGCGCCAGCAGCTCACCTTGGACTAGCGGGGATACGCAGTATTTT. The rearrangement joins TRBV5-1 to TRBJ2-3, with 11 bases matching TRBD2. The length of the CDR3 is 15 residues. The V gene end was trimmed by 3 bases and the J gene end by 6 bases; junction bases not matched to a gene: 6. Germline loops: CDR1 SGHRS, CDR2 YFSETQ. Using reference TRBV5-1 and TRBJ2-3 for the parts outside the CDR3, the full variable domain is KAGVTQTPRYLIKTRGQQVTLSCSPISGHRSVSWYQQTPGQGLQFLFEYFSETQRNKGNFPGRFSGRQFSNSRSEMNVSTLELGDSALYLCASSSPWTSGDTQYFGPGTRLTVL.

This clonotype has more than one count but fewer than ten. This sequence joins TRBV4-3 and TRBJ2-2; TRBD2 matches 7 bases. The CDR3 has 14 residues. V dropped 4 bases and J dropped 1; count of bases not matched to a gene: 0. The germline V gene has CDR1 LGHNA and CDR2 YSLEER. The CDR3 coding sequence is TGCGCCAGCAGCCGGGAGGGGAACACCGGGGAGCTGTTTTTT. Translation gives CASSREGNTGELFF.

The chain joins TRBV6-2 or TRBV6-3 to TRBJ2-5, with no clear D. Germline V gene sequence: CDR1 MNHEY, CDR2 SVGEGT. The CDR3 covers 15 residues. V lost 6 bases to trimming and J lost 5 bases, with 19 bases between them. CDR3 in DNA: TGTGCCAGCAGATTGACCCGACCTTCCAAGGAGACCCAGTACTTC. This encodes CASRLTRPSKETQYF.

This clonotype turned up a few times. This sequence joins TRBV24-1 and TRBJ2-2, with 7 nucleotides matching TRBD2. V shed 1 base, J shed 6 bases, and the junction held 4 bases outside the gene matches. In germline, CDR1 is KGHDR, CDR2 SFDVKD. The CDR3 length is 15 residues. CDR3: CATSDFTGRAGELFF. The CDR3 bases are TGTGCCACCAGTGATTTCACGGGGAGGGCCGGGGAGCTGTTTTTT.

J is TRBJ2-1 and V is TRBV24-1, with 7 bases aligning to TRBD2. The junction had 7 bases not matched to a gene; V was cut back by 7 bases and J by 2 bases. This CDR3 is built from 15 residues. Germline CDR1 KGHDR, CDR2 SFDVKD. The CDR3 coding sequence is TGTGCCACCAGCGTAGCGGGCCCTGCCTACAATGAGCAGTTCTTC. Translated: CATSVAGPAYNEQFF.